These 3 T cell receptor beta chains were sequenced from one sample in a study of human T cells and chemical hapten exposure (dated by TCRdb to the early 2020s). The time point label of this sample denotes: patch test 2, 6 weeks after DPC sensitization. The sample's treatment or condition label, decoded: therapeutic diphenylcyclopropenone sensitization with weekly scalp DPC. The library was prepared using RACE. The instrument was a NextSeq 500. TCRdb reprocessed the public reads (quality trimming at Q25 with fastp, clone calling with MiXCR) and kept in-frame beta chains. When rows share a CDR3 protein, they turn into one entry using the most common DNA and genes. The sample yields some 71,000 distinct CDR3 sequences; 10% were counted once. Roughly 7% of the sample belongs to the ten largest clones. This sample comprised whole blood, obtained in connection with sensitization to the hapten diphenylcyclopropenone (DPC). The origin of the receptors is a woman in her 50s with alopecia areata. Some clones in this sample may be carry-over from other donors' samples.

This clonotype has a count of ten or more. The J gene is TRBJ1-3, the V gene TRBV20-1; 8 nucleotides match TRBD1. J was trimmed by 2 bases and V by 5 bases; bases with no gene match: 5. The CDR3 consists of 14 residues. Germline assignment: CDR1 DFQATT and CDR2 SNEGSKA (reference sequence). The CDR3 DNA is TGCAGTGCTGCACCGACAGGGGCTGGAAACACCATATATTTT. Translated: CSAAPTGAGNTIYF.

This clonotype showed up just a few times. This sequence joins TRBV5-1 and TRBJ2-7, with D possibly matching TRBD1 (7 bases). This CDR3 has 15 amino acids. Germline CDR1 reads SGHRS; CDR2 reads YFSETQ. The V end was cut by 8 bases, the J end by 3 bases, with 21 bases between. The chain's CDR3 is CARRLSQGGGYEQYF. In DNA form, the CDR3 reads TGCGCCAGACGTTTAAGCCAGGGGGGCGGCTACGAGCAGTACTTC.

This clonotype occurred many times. As DNA, the CDR3 is TGTGCCAGCAGCTTAAGGGTACTAGCGGGAGCAGGGACAGATACGCAGTATTTT. Protein product: CASSLRVLAGAGTDTQYF. The rearrangement links TRBV7-2 to TRBJ2-3; 11 bases are shared with TRBD2. This CDR3 spans 18 amino acids. The germline CDR1 and CDR2 sequences are SGHTA and FQGNSA. The trim removed 2 bases at V and 3 bases at J, leaving 10 bases unmatched.